The 16 T cell receptor beta chains below all came from one sample that was sequenced in a study of blood T cells in healthy people across ages. The authors ran a second PCR of about 6 to 12 cycles using a sample-barcoded 5' primer and a J-beta primer mix. TCRdb reprocessed the 5' RACE reads via MiXCR and lists one record per CDR3 protein. The sample holds some 890,000 distinct CDR3 sequences, about 29% seen once. These data were likewise used in another study, on T cells of mothers and their children.

Specimen: blood. All receptors come from a woman in her 40s in good health.

This clonotype showed up many times. The V call is TRBV20-1, the J call TRBJ2-3; D possibly uses TRBD1 or TRBD2 (5 bases each). The CDR3 runs to 13 residues. The V end was cut by 5 bases, the J end by 2 bases, with 11 bases between. Germline CDR1 is DFQATT and CDR2 is SNEGSKA (reference sequence). CDR3 in DNA: TGCAGTGCTCTCGTGGGGGACACAGATACGCAGTATTTT. It codes for CSALVGDTDTQYF.

In its sample, this clonotype was seen a few times. The rearrangement links TRBV28 to TRBJ1-1; D perhaps matches TRBD1 (6 bases). CDR1 is MDHEN and CDR2 is SYDVKM in the germline V gene. V was pared by 2 bases and J by 8 bases, with 9 bases between. CDR3 size: 12 residues. The CDR3 sequence: CASSLPTGEAFF. As DNA, the CDR3 is TGTGCCAGCAGTTTACCCACAGGGGAAGCTTTCTTT. The complete variable domain, with remaining parts taken from reference TRBV28 and TRBJ1-1, reads DVKVTQSSRYLVKRTGEKVFLECVQDMDHENMFWYRQDPGLGLRLIYFSYDVKMKEKGDIPEGYSVSREKKERFSLILESASTNQTSMYLCASSLPTGEAFFGQGTRLTVV.

This clonotype was counted between two and nine times. The V gene is TRBV28, the J gene TRBJ1-2; no clear D gene. V lost 6 bases to trimming and J lost 2 bases, with 10 bases between them. The CDR3 is 13 amino acids. Germline V lookup: CDR1 MDHEN, CDR2 SYDVKM. The CDR3 reads CASSQSGNYGYTF. As DNA, the CDR3 is TGTGCCAGCAGCCAAAGCGGGAACTATGGCTACACCTTC.

This sequence joins TRBV21-1 and TRBJ2-3; the table's D call, TRBD1, was not checked against the DNA. TRBV21-1 is assigned pseudogene status. This CDR3 is 16 amino acids long. The CDR3 region is CASSKVDREIADTQYF. In DNA form, the CDR3 reads TGTGCCAGCAGCAAAGTGGACAGGGAAATTGCAGATACGCAGTATTTT.

V gene TRBV13 combines with J gene TRBJ2-3; 8 bases fit TRBD2. V was pared by 4 bases and J by 1 base, with 16 bases of the junction left unmatched. Germline values: CDR1 PRHDT, CDR2 FYEKMQ (reference sequence). The CDR3 spans 19 residues. The CDR3, as DNA: TGTGCCAGCAGCTCCACGGGACTAGGTAGACCAAAGGGCACAGATACGCAGTATTTT. This gives the protein CASSSTGLGRPKGTDTQYF.

Details on this clonotype: This clone may be a read error of a much larger clone one base away. The V and J genes are TRBV24-1 and TRBJ2-4; TRBD1 aligns across 7 bases. Germline V gene lookup returns CDR1 KGHDR and CDR2 SFDVKD. This CDR3 is built from 14 residues. Trimming removed 7 bases from V and 6 bases from J; junction bases left unmatched: 8. CDR3 nucleotides: TGTGCCACCAGCGTGAGACAGGGCACAAACATTCAGTACTTC. Translation: CATSVRQGTNIQYF.

This clonotype was counted a few times. The chain links TRBV7-2 to TRBJ1-1, with D perhaps TRBD1 (5 bases). Germline-derived CDR1 and CDR2 are SGHTA and FQGNSA. V was shortened by 4 bases and J by 1 base, with 13 bases between the two germline ends. The CDR3 runs 15 residues. CDR3 region: CASSSEGLSNTEAFF. CDR3 DNA: TGTGCCAGCAGCTCAGAGGGACTCTCGAACACTGAAGCTTTCTTT.

In its sample, this clonotype was seen many times. The V gene is TRBV27, the J gene TRBJ2-1; no reliable D call. The ends were cut back, 4 bases at V and 7 bases at J, with 2 bases in the middle. CDR1 is MNHEY and CDR2 is SMNVEV in the germline V gene (reference sequence). There are 10 residues in the CDR3. Written as DNA, the CDR3 is TGTGCCAGCAGTTCGAATGAGCAGTTCTTC. Its translation: CASSSNEQFF.

Turning to this clonotype: A much larger clonotype is one base distant, so this may be a read error. The chain couples TRBV4-1 to TRBJ2-7; tentatively, D is TRBD1 or TRBD2 (5 bases each). Germline loops: CDR1 MGHRA, CDR2 YSYEKL. CDR3 length equals 15 residues. The CDR3 here is CASNQFRDGLYEQYF. CDR3 in DNA: TGCGCCAGCAACCAATTCCGGGACGGACTCTACGAGCAGTACTTC.

In the case of this clonotype: The conserved phenylalanine or tryptophan normally closing the CDR3 is absent here, so this likely arose from a read error. V gene TRBV12-3 or TRBV12-4 combines with J gene TRBJ1-5; TRBD1 is a possible D gene (6 bases). V was shortened by 6 bases and J by 6 bases, with 18 bases between the two germline ends. The CDR3 contains 15 residues. The CDR3 here is CASSLPGGGRQPQHL. DNA of the CDR3: TGTGCCAGCAGCCTCCCGGGCGGGGGCCGTCAGCCCCAGCATCTT.

Notes on this clonotype: A read error may be the cause here, since a much bigger clone is one base away. This chain connects TRBV27 to TRBJ2-1; perhaps D is TRBD1 or TRBD2 (5 bases each). The J call may not be correct, given that the DNA end is closer to TRBJ2-7. Germline CDR1 and CDR2: MNHEY and SMNVEV (reference sequence). The CDR3 sequence is 16 residues long. The CDR3 sequence is CASSSPGRVVNNEQYF. In nucleotides, the CDR3 is TGTGCCAGCAGTTCTCCGGGACGAGTGGTTAACAATGAGCAGTACTTC.

V usage is TRBV20-1 and J usage is TRBJ2-3; 8 nucleotides align to TRBD2. After removal of 1 base from V and 0 bases from J, the junction contained 6 bases not matched to a gene. The germline CDR1 and CDR2 sequences are DFQATT and SNEGSKA (reference sequence). CDR3 size: 16 residues. The CDR3 DNA follows: TGCAGTGCTAGAGCGCTACTAGCGGAAAGCACAGATACGCAGTATTTT. This gives the protein CSARALLAESTDTQYF.

To note about this clonotype: This may be a read error: a much more frequent sequence differs by one nucleotide. This rearrangement joins TRBV10-3 to TRBJ2-7; D call uncertain. The CDR3 consists of 11 residues. Germline loops: CDR1 ENHRY, CDR2 SYGVKD. For the CDR3, the DNA is TGTGCCATCAGCTCCCCATACGAGCGGTACTTC. Amino acid sequence: CAISSPYERYF.

V gene TRBV5-6 combines with J gene TRBJ2-3; 9 nucleotides line up with TRBD1. Trimming cost V 0 bases and J 1 base; bases outside gene matches: 6. The CDR3 has 17 residues. In germline, CDR1 is SGHDT, CDR2 YYEEEE. CDR3 DNA sequence: TGTGCCAGCAGCTTGGACAGGGGGCTTCGAGGCACAGATACGCAGTATTTT. Its protein product is CASSLDRGLRGTDTQYF. The whole variable domain, remainder taken from reference TRBV5-6 and TRBJ2-3, is DAGVTQSPTHLIKTRGQQVTLRCSPKSGHDTVSWYQQALGQGPQFIFQYYEEEERQRGNFPDRFSGHQFPNYSSELNVNALLLGDSALYLCASSLDRGLRGTDTQYFGPGTRLTVL.

The chain has TRBV18 and TRBJ2-5; 9 nucleotides line up with TRBD1. The J call may be faulty, since TRBJ2-7 better matches the DNA end. CDR3 length: 16 amino acids. Germline V lookup: CDR1 KGHSH, CDR2 LQKENI. Written as DNA, the CDR3 is TGTGCCAGCTCACCGGTAACCGGGACAGGGAACAACGAGCAGTACTTC. Protein product: CASSPVTGTGNNEQYF.

Many counts were recorded for this clonotype. CDR3 sequence: CATSQGQGARNYGYTF. DNA of the CDR3: TGTGCCACCAGTCAGGGACAGGGGGCTCGTAACTATGGCTACACCTTC. This chain uses TRBV24-1 with TRBJ1-2; 12 bases agree with TRBD1. After removal of 6 bases from V and 1 base from J, the junction contained 5 bases not matched to a gene. CDR3 length: 16 amino acids. The germline gives CDR1 KGHDR, CDR2 SFDVKD.